This TCR beta chain was sequenced during a study of blood T cells in healthy people across ages. Study findings and constraints: Strong correlation existed between TCR beta diversity and naive T cell percentage.

Combining a sample-barcoded 5' primer with a J-beta primer mix, a second PCR ran for about 6 to 12 cycles. In TCRdb, the 5' RACE reads were re-called with MiXCR into one record per CDR3 protein. The table has around 1.1 million distinct CDR3 sequences, more than 30% seen once. The total RNA that was extracted per sample amounted to at least 5.5 micrograms. To note about this clonotype: Its antigen is still unknown.

The TCR sequence derives from a man younger than 30 in good health. The material sequenced was blood.

The CDR3 DNA reads as TGTGCCAGCAGTCCAACCGGACACGTAGCTAACTATGGCTACACCTTC. Its protein is CASSPTGHVANYGYTF. The gene calls are TRBV2 and TRBJ1-2, with TRBD1 as a possible D gene (5 bases). Trimming shortened V by 5 bases and J by 0 bases, and 16 bases separated the two germline ends. Germline CDR1 SNHLY, CDR2 FYNNEI. This CDR3 contains 16 residues.